The 32 T cell receptor beta chains listed next were all sequenced from one sample in a study of CD8+CD57+ T cells in acquired aplastic anemia. Only patients with CD8+CD57+ cell expansion on flow cytometry were chosen for sequencing. The study profiled TCR beta VDJ and CDR3 using genomic DNA as template. TCRdb re-derived calls from the reads in MiXCR, one entry per CDR3 protein. This sample has approximately 300,000 distinct CDR3 sequences, with about three fifths found just once. Sequenced: sorted CD4+, CD8+, or CD8+CD57+ T cells (not recorded which) from PBMCs. The source is a human donor with aplastic anemia.

V and J are TRBV7-6 and TRBJ2-7, with 7 bases lining up with TRBD2. Germline CDR1 is SGHVS and CDR2 is FNYEAQ. This CDR3 has 14 residues. V gave up 3 bases and J gave up 5 bases; unmatched junction bases: 7. The CDR3 is CASSLGREAHEQYF. The DNA for the CDR3 is TGTGCCAGCAGCTTGGGACGGGAGGCCCACGAGCAGTACTTC.

The chain joins TRBV6-2 or TRBV6-3 to TRBJ2-7; D not certain. Germline V gene lookup returns CDR1 MNHEY and CDR2 SVGEGT. The CDR3 contains 14 residues. V lost 2 bases to trimming and J lost 0 bases, with 8 bases between them. The CDR3 DNA reads TGTGCCAGCAGTTACGGGGAATACTCCTACGAGCAGTACTTC. This codes for CASSYGEYSYEQYF.

The chain carries TRBV5-1 and TRBJ1-1, with D perhaps matching TRBD1 (6 bases). The CDR3 runs 14 residues. The germline gives CDR1 SGHRS, CDR2 YFSETQ. V gave up 0 bases and J gave up 3 bases, with 9 bases separating them. The CDR3 spells CASSLGPGDTEAFF. The DNA for the CDR3 is TGCGCCAGCAGCTTGGGGCCAGGGGACACTGAAGCTTTCTTT.

In its sample, this clonotype was seen many times. This chain links TRBV10-3 with TRBJ1-6; 10 bases line up with TRBD1. In germline, CDR1 is ENHRY, CDR2 SYGVKD. The CDR3 has 17 residues. Trimming at V came to 10 bases and at J to 0 bases, leaving 9 bases not matched to a gene. The CDR3 DNA reads as TGTGCCACCAAGAGGGACAGGGGTGGCTCCTATAATTCACCCCTCCACTTT. It translates to CATKRDRGGSYNSPLHF.

V gene TRBV12-3 or TRBV12-4 combines with J gene TRBJ2-1, with 10 bases lining up with TRBD1. Trimming at V came to 1 base and at J to 9 bases, leaving 3 bases not matched to a gene. The CDR3 contains 14 residues. The CDR3 sequence: CASSLGQGAVEQFF. In nucleotides, the CDR3 is TGTGCCAGCAGTTTAGGACAGGGGGCCGTTGAGCAGTTCTTC.

This clonotype has a count of ten or more. CDR3 loop: CASSPPPGMNTEAFF. The CDR3 DNA reads as TGTGCCAGCAGTCCTCCACCAGGGATGAACACTGAAGCTTTCTTT. The chain employs TRBV6-6 and TRBJ1-1; tentatively, D is TRBD1 (5 bases). Trimming shortened V by 5 bases and J by 0 bases, and 13 bases separated the two germline ends. Germline CDR1 is MNHNY and CDR2 is SVGAGI (reference sequence). This CDR3 has 15 amino acids.

This clonotype appeared a few times. The chain is built from TRBV7-9 and TRBJ2-7; D is undetermined. Looked up from germline, CDR1 is SEHNR and CDR2 is FQNEAQ (reference sequence). This CDR3 is 12 amino acids long. The CDR3, as DNA: TGTGCAAGCGCTAGAGTAACCTACGAGCAGTACTTC. Protein product: CASARVTYEQYF.

This clonotype was detected a few times. The chain carries TRBV13 and TRBJ2-7; D ambiguous. Trimming removed 6 bases from V and 7 bases from J, with 10 bases in between. Germline CDR1 and CDR2: PRHDT and FYEKMQ (reference sequence). The CDR3 covers 11 residues. The CDR3 coding sequence is TGTGCCAGCAGGACCCTCTGGGAGCAGTACTTC. This gives the protein CASRTLWEQYF. The variable domain in full, completed from reference TRBV13 and TRBJ2-7, reads AAGVIQSPRHLIKEKRETATLKCYPIPRHDTVYWYQQGPGQDPQFLISFYEKMQSDKGSIPDRFSAQQFSDYHSELNMSSLELGDSALYFCASRTLWEQYFGPGTRLTVT.

This clonotype was counted ten times or more. The chain employs TRBV2 and TRBJ1-6, with D possibly TRBD1 on 6 matching bases. CDR1 and CDR2 (germline): SNHLY, FYNNEI. Trimming removed 6 bases from V and 2 bases from J, with 11 bases in between. The CDR3 is 15 amino acids. Here the CDR3 DNA reads TGTGCCAGCAGAGCCAGGGGTACCTATAATTCACCCCTCCACTTT. Amino acid sequence: CASRARGTYNSPLHF.

V is TRBV9 and J is TRBJ1-1; D possibly corresponds to TRBD1 (5 bases). CDR1 and CDR2 (germline): SGDLS, YYNGEE. V lost 3 bases and J lost 10, with 19 bases in between. There are 14 residues in the CDR3. The CDR3 DNA follows: TGTGCCAGCAGCGCGAAAGACGGGGGTTTCGGAGCTTTCTTT. It is translated as CASSAKDGGFGAFF.

This clonotype was observed many times. The chain combines TRBV12-3 or TRBV12-4 with TRBJ1-1; 10 nucleotides line up with TRBD1. The ends lost 4 bases at V and 10 bases at J; junction bases unmatched: 9. This CDR3 comprises 14 residues. The CDR3 DNA reads TGTGCCAGCAGTTGGACAGGGGGAACCGGGGGAGCTTTCTTT. Its protein product is CASSWTGGTGGAFF.

This clonotype was detected ten times or more. J is TRBJ2-3 and V is TRBV11-2; the match to TRBD2 covers 10 bases. The CDR3 has 17 residues. Germline V CDR1 and CDR2: SGHAT, FQNNGV. J gave up 4 bases and V 1 base, and 8 bases lay outside the gene matches. The chain's CDR3 is CASSLGLLAGPPDTQYF. The DNA of the CDR3 is TGTGCCAGCAGCTTAGGGCTACTAGCGGGACCCCCAGATACGCAGTATTTT.

The chain carries TRBV24-1 and TRBJ2-1, with D possibly TRBD2 on 6 matching bases. V lost 3 bases to trimming and J lost 6 bases, with 11 bases between them. The CDR3 totals 14 residues. CDR1 KGHDR and CDR2 SFDVKD come from the germline V gene. The CDR3 is CATSDPRGSNEQFF. The CDR3 nucleotides read TGTGCCACCAGTGATCCCCGGGGGTCCAATGAGCAGTTCTTC.

The sample holds many counts of this clonotype. The chain couples TRBV20-1 to TRBJ2-7; D is uncertain. This CDR3 has 18 amino acids. CDR1 and CDR2 (germline): DFQATT, SNEGSKA (reference sequence). Trimming took 0 bases from V and 1 from J, leaving 22 bases between them. CDR3 coding DNA: TGCAGTGCTAGAGACGCGTTGGTAGGCCGGCATAGTTCCTACGAGCAGTACTTC. It yields the protein CSARDALVGRHSSYEQYF.

This clonotype was detected a few times. The V and J genes are TRBV2 and TRBJ1-1; D uncertain. Germline V gene data show CDR1 as SNHLY and CDR2 as FYNNEI. This CDR3 spans 12 amino acids. Trimming cost V 5 bases and J 1 base, with 5 bases left between them. The CDR3 loop reads CASSPANTEAFF. The CDR3 nucleotides read TGTGCCAGCAGTCCCGCGAACACTGAAGCTTTCTTT.

CDR3 protein: CASSQEKLFF. The CDR3 DNA follows: TGCGCCAGCAGCCAAGAAAAACTGTTTTTT. This chain joins TRBV4-1 and TRBJ1-4; D unresolved. Germline CDR1 is MGHRA and CDR2 is YSYEKL. Trimming cost V 0 bases and J 10 bases, with 0 bases left between them. This CDR3 spans 10 amino acids.

V usage is TRBV12-5 and J usage is TRBJ2-7; a possible D gene is TRBD2 (6 bases). Germline CDR1 LGHNT, CDR2 FRNRAP. Trimming removed 5 bases at V and 6 bases at J, with 11 bases between. The CDR3 runs to 12 residues. CDR3 DNA sequence: TGTGCTAGTGGTCCGGGGACTCCCGAGCAGTACTTC. Translated: CASGPGTPEQYF.

The chain links TRBV20-1 to TRBJ1-2; D may be TRBD1 (6 bases). The CDR3 sequence is 12 residues long. The germline CDR1 and CDR2 sequences are DFQATT and SNEGSKA (reference sequence). Trimming pared 3 bases from V and 5 bases from J, leaving 10 bases between. CDR3 sequence (DNA): TGCAGTGCTAGCTTAGGGGGTTATGGCTACACCTTC. Residues: CSASLGGYGYTF.

This clonotype was counted a few times. The chain is built from TRBV19 and TRBJ2-7, with TRBD2 matching 13 bases. The CDR3 contains 15 residues. The trim removed 6 bases at V and 2 bases at J, leaving 4 bases unmatched. In germline, CDR1 is LNHDA, CDR2 SQIVND (reference sequence). CDR3 sequence: CASSSTSGGTYEQYF. CDR3 in DNA: TGTGCCAGTAGCTCGACTAGCGGGGGGACCTACGAGCAGTACTTC.

V gene TRBV15 combines with J gene TRBJ2-1; D is unclear. Gene TRBJ2-7 matches the end of the DNA better, so the J call may be wrong. The CDR3 is made up of 16 amino acids. Germline assignment: CDR1 LNHNV and CDR2 YYDKDF (reference sequence). The CDR3, as DNA: TGTGCCACCAGCAGAGTGGGCAGTGAGGCGATCTACGAGCAGTACTTC. Protein: CATSRVGSEAIYEQYF.

The genes are TRBV2 and TRBJ2-7, with 11 positions matching TRBD2. Germline CDR1 and CDR2: SNHLY and FYNNEI. There are 14 residues in the CDR3. V lost 4 bases, J lost 3 bases, and 2 bases stayed unmatched. DNA for the CDR3: TGTGCCAGCAGTGGACTAGCGGGGCACTACGAGCAGTACTTC. This translates into CASSGLAGHYEQYF. Together with reference TRBV2 and TRBJ2-7, the CDR3 gives the full variable domain: EPEVTQTPSHQVTQMGQEVILRCVPISNHLYFYWYRQILGQKVEFLVSFYNNEISEKSEIFDDQFSVERPDGSNFTLKIRSTKLEDSAMYFCASSGLAGHYEQYFGPGTRLTVT.

This clonotype was observed a few times. This chain connects TRBV18 to TRBJ2-2, with a tentative D call TRBD1 (7 bases). The germline V and J ends were trimmed by 6 bases and 9 bases, with 17 bases remaining between them. Germline V gene sequence: CDR1 KGHSH, CDR2 LQKENI. The CDR3 totals 14 residues. This chain's CDR3 is CASSTRDSTWELFF. In DNA, the CDR3 is TGTGCCAGCTCTACGCGGGACAGTACTTGGGAGCTGTTTTTT.

This clonotype was counted many times. The chain couples TRBV12-3 or TRBV12-4 to TRBJ2-7; D is unclear. The V end lost 6 bases, the J end lost 2 bases, and 8 bases lay between the germline ends. The CDR3 loop spans 12 amino acids. In nucleotides, the CDR3 is TGTGCCAGCAGCCGAGCCGCCTACGAGCAGTACTTC. Its protein is CASSRAAYEQYF.

The J gene is TRBJ2-7, the V gene TRBV20-1; 7 bases match TRBD2. Unmatched junction bases numbered 8, after V lost 0 bases and J lost 3 bases. The CDR3 has 15 residues. The germline V gene has CDR1 DFQATT and CDR2 SNEGSKA (reference sequence). The CDR3 loop reads CSARDEAGTDYEQYF. As DNA, the CDR3 is TGCAGTGCTAGAGACGAAGCGGGAACGGACTACGAGCAGTACTTC.

CDR3 sequence reads: CASSVGQLAGVDEQFF. The DNA for the CDR3 is TGTGCCAGCAGCGTAGGTCAACTAGCGGGAGTAGATGAGCAGTTCTTC. The chain has TRBV9 and TRBJ2-1; 11 bases line up with TRBD2. The CDR3 loop spans 16 amino acids. Trimming removed 0 bases from V and 8 bases from J; junction bases left unmatched: 7. Germline V CDR1 and CDR2: SGDLS, YYNGEE.

This clonotype has only one observation. The CDR3 reads CAAGGAEIYEQYF. CDR3 bases: TGTGCCGCCGGGGGGGCTGAGATCTACGAGCAGTACTTC. The chain has TRBV7-9 and TRBJ2-7, with TRBD2 matching over 8 bases. CDR1 and CDR2 (germline): SEHNR, FQNEAQ (reference sequence). CDR3 length: 13 amino acids. The junction had 9 bases not matched to a gene; V was cut back by 11 bases and J by 3 bases.

This clonotype showed up many times. The genes are TRBV5-1 and TRBJ2-5, with TRBD2 matching over 16 bases. The CDR3 has 17 amino acids. CDR1 and CDR2 (germline): SGHRS, YFSETQ. V was clipped by 5 bases and J by 5 bases; unmatched bases: 9. CDR3 amino acids: CASRAGTSGRAAETQYF. CDR3 nucleotides: TGCGCCAGCAGGGCCGGGACTAGCGGGAGGGCCGCGGAGACCCAGTACTTC.

The chain couples TRBV7-8 to TRBJ1-6, with a tentative D call TRBD1 (5 bases). Trimming shortened V by 0 bases and J by 4 bases, and 10 bases separated the two germline ends. Germline V gene data show CDR1 as SGHVS and CDR2 as FQNEAQ. The CDR3 has 16 residues. CDR3 DNA sequence: TGTGCCAGCAGCTTAGCAACGACAGTTTATAATTCACCCCTCCACTTT. Translating it yields CASSLATTVYNSPLHF. The variable domain in full, completed from reference TRBV7-8 and TRBJ1-6, reads GAGVSQSPRYKVAKRGQDVALRCDPISGHVSLFWYQQALGQGPEFLTYFQNEAQLDKSGLPSDRFFAERPEGSVSTLKIQRTQQEDSAVYLCASSLATTVYNSPLHFGNGTRLTVT.

This clonotype was seen many times. The chain has TRBV5-8 and TRBJ2-7, with TRBD2 identical over 7 bases. The CDR3 is made up of 16 amino acids. V lost 5 bases and J lost 3; bases outside the gene matches: 14. Germline CDR1 reads SGHTS; CDR2 reads YDEGEE. Here the CDR3 reads CASSSGLAGGRYEQYF. The CDR3 nucleotides read TGTGCCAGCAGTTCTGGCTTAGCGGGCGGCCGCTACGAGCAGTACTTC.

The V gene is TRBV7-6, the J gene TRBJ2-1; TRBD2 aligns across 13 bases. CDR1 and CDR2 from the germline V gene are SGHVS and FNYEAQ. After removal of 5 bases from V and 1 base from J, the junction contained 8 bases not matched to a gene. The CDR3 totals 18 residues. DNA for the CDR3: TGTGCCAGCAGCACCAGGACTAGCGGGAGCTTATCCTACAATGAGCAGTTCTTC. It is translated as CASSTRTSGSLSYNEQFF.

The V call is TRBV12-3 or TRBV12-4, the J call TRBJ2-2, with no clear D. This CDR3 contains 11 residues. Trimming pared 5 bases from V and 8 bases from J, leaving 6 bases between. CDR3 DNA sequence: TGTGCCAGCAGTACCCTAGGGGAGCTGTTTTTT. This codes for CASSTLGELFF.

This clonotype was recorded only once. The chain couples TRBV19 to TRBJ2-1; TRBD2 aligns across 8 bases. CDR1 is LNHDA, CDR2 SQIVND, per germline (reference sequence). Losses at the gene ends were 7 bases for V and 5 bases for J; bases not matched to a gene: 19. The length of the CDR3 is 18 residues. The CDR3 reads CASMVVAGPYGRNNEQFF. CDR3 DNA sequence: TGTGCCAGTATGGTGGTAGCGGGACCCTACGGGAGAAACAATGAGCAGTTCTTC.